The next 15 T cell receptor beta chains were all read from a single sample in a study of blood T cell repertoires in COVID-19. Some clones are missing from TCRdb's copy, which holds only in-frame ones; the method was immunoSEQ multiplex PCR. The sample contains about 260,000 clones, approximately 84% of which appear only once. The specimen sequenced was peripheral blood. Receptors were obtained from a woman older than 75 with acute or convalescent COVID-19.

The rearrangement uses TRBV9 and TRBJ2-5; 7 nucleotides agree with TRBD1. The CDR3 length is 15 residues. Germline assignment: CDR1 SGDLS and CDR2 YYNGEE. The J segment lost 2 bases and the V segment lost 0 bases, leaving 4 bases of the junction unmatched. CDR3 loop: CASSVEGQRQETQYF. As DNA, the CDR3 is TGTGCCAGCAGCGTAGAGGGACAGCGTCAAGAGACCCAGTACTTC. The variable domain in full, with the rest retrieved from reference TRBV9 and TRBJ2-5, is DSGVTQTPKHLITATGQRVTLRCSPRSGDLSVYWYQQSLDQGLQFLIQYYNGEERAKGNILERFSAQQFPDLHSELNLSSLELGDSALYFCASSVEGQRQETQYFGPGTRLLVL.

The genes are TRBV6-5 and TRBJ1-2, with 9 bases lining up with TRBD1. The J segment lost 3 bases and the V segment lost 6 bases, leaving 5 bases of the junction unmatched. Germline V CDR1 and CDR2: MNHEY, SVGAGI. The CDR3 runs 14 residues. The CDR3 DNA is TGTGCCAGCAGGCGCGACAGGGGGTACTATGGCTACACCTTC. Protein sequence: CASRRDRGYYGYTF.

The rearrangement joins TRBV2 to TRBJ1-5; 7 nucleotides align to TRBD1. The CDR3 extends over 15 amino acids. Looked up from germline, CDR1 is SNHLY and CDR2 is FYNNEI. The V gene end was trimmed by 6 bases and the J gene end by 0 bases; junction bases not matched to a gene: 5. The CDR3 DNA is TGTGCCAGCAGCAAGACAGGGAATAGCAATCAGCCCCAGCATTTT. Protein: CASSKTGNSNQPQHF.

The chain has TRBV4-1 and TRBJ2-4, with TRBD1 matching 8 bases. V shed 3 bases, J shed 7 bases, and the junction held 2 bases outside the gene matches. Germline V lookup: CDR1 MGHRA, CDR2 YSYEKL. CDR3 size: 13 residues. DNA of the CDR3: TGCGCCAGCAGCCAGGACAGGGCGAACATTCAGTACTTC. It codes for CASSQDRANIQYF.

The chain recombines TRBV2 with TRBJ1-1, with a weak D call TRBD1 (5 bases). The germline V gene has CDR1 SNHLY and CDR2 FYNNEI. Trimming shortened V by 1 base and J by 8 bases, and 17 bases separated the two germline ends. The CDR3 consists of 15 residues. Written as DNA, the CDR3 is TGTGCCAGCAGTGAAGGGAGACAGACGAACGGAGAAGCTTTCTTT. This sequence encodes CASSEGRQTNGEAFF.

This clone appeared a few times. The genes are TRBV19 and TRBJ1-5, with D perhaps TRBD1 (5 bases). The V gene lost 9 bases and the J gene lost 5 bases, with 14 bases spanning the gap. CDR1 is LNHDA, CDR2 SQIVND, per germline (reference sequence). The CDR3 runs to 13 residues. CDR3 sequence: CASKDRPDQPQHF. The CDR3 region has the DNA TGTGCCAGCAAAGACAGACCCGATCAGCCCCAGCATTTT.

The gene calls are TRBV4-1 and TRBJ1-6, with D uncertain. The germline V and J ends were trimmed by 0 bases and 7 bases, with 10 bases remaining between them. CDR1 and CDR2 from the germline V gene are MGHRA and YSYEKL. CDR3 length: 15 residues. As DNA, the CDR3 is TGCGCCAGCAGCCAAGAAACAGCCTCCAATTCACCCCTCCACTTT. It is translated as CASSQETASNSPLHF.

The DNA for the CDR3 is TGTGCCAGCAGCTCTAATAACTATGGCTACACCTTC. This gives the protein CASSSNNYGYTF. The chain recombines TRBV7-2 with TRBJ1-2; D gene ambiguous. CDR1 is SGHTA and CDR2 is FQGNSA in the germline V gene. The CDR3 contains 12 residues. V lost 4 bases to trimming and J lost 1 base, with 4 bases between them. The variable domain in full, completed from reference TRBV7-2 and TRBJ1-2, reads GAGVSQSPSNKVTEKGKDVELRCDPISGHTALYWYRQSLGQGLEFLIYFQGNSAPDKSGLPSDRFSAERTGGSVSTLTIQRTQQEDSAVYLCASSSNNYGYTFGSGTRLTVV.

This clone was seen a few times. This chain uses TRBV30 with TRBJ1-1, with 7 bases matching TRBD1. Looked up from germline, CDR1 is GTSNPN and CDR2 is SVGIG (reference sequence). The CDR3 is 13 residues long. V lost 3 bases to trimming and J lost 3 bases; unmatched junction nucleotides: 4. This CDR3 reads CAWRRGQDTEAFF. CDR3 in DNA: TGTGCCTGGAGGAGGGGGCAGGACACTGAAGCTTTCTTT.

The chain has TRBV4-3 and TRBJ2-7; perhaps TRBD1 as D (6 bases). This CDR3 has 14 residues. V was pared by 0 bases and J by 6 bases, with 12 bases between. The germline V gene encodes CDR1 LGHNA and CDR2 YSLEER. CDR3 sequence: CASSQEGSGVEQYF. CDR3 nucleotides: TGCGCCAGCAGCCAAGAGGGGTCAGGGGTCGAGCAGTACTTC.

The J gene is TRBJ2-7, the V gene TRBV3-1 (or the pseudogene TRBV3-2); D is possibly TRBD1 (6 bases). The germline V gene has CDR1 LGHDT and CDR2 YNNKEL (reference sequence). Deletions cut 1 base from V and 6 bases from J, with 13 bases between. The CDR3 totals 14 residues. CDR3 protein: CASSQVQGQGEQYF. CDR3 nucleotide sequence: TGTGCCAGCAGCCAAGTTCAGGGACAAGGCGAGCAGTACTTC.

V is TRBV29-1 and J is TRBJ2-5, with 11 positions matching TRBD2. Germline CDR1 is SQVTM and CDR2 is ANQGSEA. This CDR3 contains 15 residues. Germline trimming cut 7 bases from V and 4 bases from J; bases unmatched to any gene: 11. CDR3 loop: CSGLAGGLIRETQYF. The DNA of the CDR3 is TGCAGCGGTCTAGCGGGAGGCTTGATAAGAGAGACCCAGTACTTC.

The rearrangement links TRBV5-1 to TRBJ2-7, with D possibly matching TRBD1 (6 bases). This CDR3 region has 16 residues. V was trimmed by 3 bases and J by 2 bases, leaving 18 bases between them. The germline V gene encodes CDR1 SGHRS and CDR2 YFSETQ. CDR3 sequence: CASSYEGHRVTYEQYF. The CDR3 region has the DNA TGCGCCAGCAGCTACGAGGGACACAGGGTTACCTACGAGCAGTACTTC.

The chain is built from TRBV23-1 and TRBJ2-1, with 10 bases lining up with TRBD2. TRBV23-1 counts as an open reading frame of uncertain function. The CDR3 covers 15 residues. V lost 6 bases and J lost 9; bases outside the gene matches: 11. This CDR3 reads CASSPRSSGSSEQFF. The DNA of the CDR3 is TGCGCCAGCAGCCCCAGGTCTAGCGGGAGCTCTGAGCAGTTCTTC.

The chain is built from TRBV7-9 and TRBJ2-7, with TRBD1 matching 9 bases. This CDR3 comprises 16 residues. The V gene's germline CDR1 is SEHNR and CDR2 FQNEAQ (reference sequence). The ends lost 1 base at V and 2 bases at J; junction bases unmatched: 6. CDR3 sequence: CASSLGLGQGAYEQYF. CDR3 in DNA: TGTGCCAGCAGCTTAGGATTGGGACAGGGAGCCTACGAGCAGTACTTC.